The present T cell receptor beta chain was sequenced within a study of cytomegalovirus exposure and HLA in healthy donors. Study-level background: From about 180 million T cells, an earlier analysis saw under 140 million unique TCR beta sequences. From HLA-typed donors, an early data release held 70 million to 95 million unique TCRs.

V was clipped by 7 bases and J by 0 bases, with 9 bases between them. Germline-derived CDR1 and CDR2 are MDHEN and SYDVKM. This CDR3 is built from 14 residues. Of note for this clone: The antigen remains unidentified.

This PCR relied on a set of 60 Vbeta primers and 13 Jbeta primers. Assay: immunoSEQ multiplex PCR; the TCRdb copy retains only in-frame clones and omits some. The sample records about 90,000 clones, approximately 84% being singletons. Study conclusions and caveats: When the data were analyzed later, several of the most significant clusters appeared to be linked to common viral pathogens. Confirmation in vitro established that a few CMV-associated chains were specific for CMV antigens.

The source material was PBMCs. The chain carries TRBV28 and TRBJ1-4; D unclear. The TCR originated in a man younger than 30 in good health and CMV-seronegative. CDR3 residues: CASTPRATNEKLFF. The DNA for the CDR3 is TGTGCCAGCACCCCGAGAGCAACTAATGAAAAACTGTTTTTT. Full variable domain (outside the CDR3, taken from reference TRBV28 and TRBJ1-4): DVKVTQSSRYLVKRTGEKVFLECVQDMDHENMFWYRQDPGLGLRLIYFSYDVKMKEKGDIPEGYSVSREKKERFSLILESASTNQTSMYLCASTPRATNEKLFFGSGTQLSVL.